This TCR beta chain was sequenced for a study of identical twins. CDR3 size: 14 residues. The V end lost 3 bases, the J end lost 6 bases, and 12 bases lay between the germline ends. TCRdb independently ran MiXCR on the 5' RACE reads; one entry per CDR3 protein. The repertoire holds some 900,000 distinct CDR3 sequences, with about 12% as singletons. These data were also filed under a second study, of yellow fever vaccine responses in identical twins.

Sequenced material: PBMCs. V and J are TRBV12-3 or TRBV12-4 and TRBJ1-5; D perhaps matches TRBD1 (5 bases). This sequence originates from a woman aged 18-29 years in good health. CDR3 in amino acids: CASSLRGFSQPQHF. The CDR3 DNA is TGTGCCAGCAGTTTGCGGGGGTTCAGTCAGCCCCAGCATTTT.